The T cell receptor (beta chain) under discussion was sequenced for a study of blood T cell repertoires in COVID-19. Across the study: Samples came from the United States, Italy and Spain, spanning acute and convalescent COVID-19. From T cells, B-cell-depleted T cells, or PBMCs came the material, which was cDNA or gDNA.

The CDR3 extends over 11 amino acids. The germline V gene encodes CDR1 SNHLY and CDR2 FYNNEI. Trimming pared 10 bases from V and 4 bases from J, leaving 11 bases between. In the source study's methods: Reference gene primer amplification gave nucleated cell count estimates. Assay used: immunoSEQ multiplex PCR; TCRdb lists only in-frame clones, some missing. D and trimming were read from the DNA, whereas the V and J calls and clone size are those reported in that table. The table shows some 180,000 clones, with about 80% occurring only once. This clonotype was sampled from a human donor in a cohort sampled during active COVID-19. What was sequenced was peripheral blood. The V call is TRBV2, the J call TRBJ2-7; D not certain. This CDR3 is CATTTGYEQYF. The DNA for the CDR3 is TGTGCCACTACGACCGGGTACGAGCAGTACTTC.